This T cell receptor beta chain was sequenced in a study of regulatory T cells in long-lasting Graves disease. Researchers made TCR beta libraries by using iRepertoire HTBI primers and running Arm-PCR on CDR3 regions. Using its own MiXCR run on the multiplex PCR reads, TCRdb lists one record per CDR3 protein. This table has about 500,000 distinct CDR3 sequences, around 12% appearing once. The time point denotes: newly diagnosed GD, antithyroid drugs for less than 3 months. From PBMCs, RNA was extracted and then used to make the TCR library. Graves' disease diagnosis followed American Thyroid Association guidelines. Notes on the study in general: A reduction in accuracy may have resulted from the small sample size.

This clonotype was seen a handful of times. As yet, its antigen is unknown. With V trimmed by 3 bases and J by 10 bases, 13 bases remained unmatched. This CDR3 is 14 amino acids long. Germline V CDR1 and CDR2: SQVTM, ANQGSEA. These records were also assigned to another study, of T cells in Graves' hyperthyroidism and ophthalmopathy. As that study records: HTBI primers were used for first-round RT-PCR of the TCR CDR3.

Sample: peripheral blood mononuclear cells (PBMCs), taken at new diagnosis, from a patient treated with antithyroid drugs. This TCR was sampled from a woman in her twenties or thirties with Graves disease. V and J are TRBV29-1 and TRBJ1-1, with TRBD1 identical over 8 bases. The CDR3 is CSVDSPTGARGAFF. DNA for the CDR3: TGCAGCGTTGATAGCCCGACAGGGGCAAGGGGAGCTTTCTTT.